Below, 27 T cell receptor beta chains from the same sample are listed, as sequenced in a study of vaccination and CD4 T cells after COVID-19. Stated treatment: roughly ten-day PBMC culture with coronavirus spike peptide pools or control peptides (ViraFEST assay). These receptors have no known antigen. The Oncomine TCR Beta short-read assay was applied to DNA of cultured CD4+ T cells. From the PCR reads, TCRdb called clonotypes with MiXCR, one entry per CDR3 protein. The sample has 8,700 or so distinct CDR3 sequences, around 63% seen once. Sequenced material: CD4+ T cells from blood, cultured in vitro, taken before SARS-CoV-2 vaccination. These TCRs come from a human donor who had recovered from COVID-19.

V is TRBV20-1 and J is TRBJ2-7, with 8 positions matching TRBD2. The CDR3 spans 14 residues. Germline V gene data show CDR1 as DFQATT and CDR2 as SNEGSKA (reference sequence). V shed 1 base and J 7 bases; nucleotides not matched to a gene: 9. CDR3 DNA sequence: TGCAGTGCTAGAGGACTAGCGTCGAGGTATGAGCAGTACTTC. The encoded protein is CSARGLASRYEQYF.

The gene calls are TRBV29-1 and TRBJ1-4; 8 positions match TRBD1. The CDR3 has 14 amino acids. In germline, CDR1 is SQVTM, CDR2 ANQGSEA. The ends lost 1 base at V and 8 bases at J; junction bases unmatched: 6. The CDR3 is CSVEGQGAREKLFF. CDR3 in DNA: TGCAGCGTTGAAGGGCAGGGGGCCCGGGAAAAACTGTTTTTT.

The chain couples TRBV6-5 to TRBJ2-7; D gene unclear. V was pared by 2 bases and J by 2 bases, with 16 bases between. CDR3 length: 16 amino acids. Germline V gives CDR1 MNHEY, CDR2 SVGAGI. The CDR3 reads CASSYLPPSFTYEQYF. CDR3 DNA: TGTGCCAGCAGTTACCTACCGCCCTCGTTCACCTACGAGCAGTACTTC.

V and J are TRBV20-1 and TRBJ2-7; 9 bases are shared with TRBD2. Germline V CDR1 and CDR2: DFQATT, SNEGSKA (reference sequence). CDR3 size: 12 residues. The J segment lost 6 bases and the V segment lost 2 bases, leaving 2 bases of the junction unmatched. Here the CDR3 reads CSARSAGGEQYF. The CDR3 region has the DNA TGCAGTGCTAGATCAGCGGGAGGCGAGCAGTACTTC.

J is TRBJ2-2 and V is TRBV24-1; D uncertain. The CDR3 runs 13 residues. Trimming cost V 5 bases and J 4 bases, with 7 bases left between them. Germline values: CDR1 KGHDR, CDR2 SFDVKD. The CDR3: CATSAPITGELFF. The CDR3 DNA sequence: TGTGCCACCAGTGCCCCGATCACCGGGGAGCTGTTTTTT.

This clonotype was observed a few times. The chain carries TRBV20-1 and TRBJ1-6; 7 positions match TRBD1. Germline trimming cut 3 bases from V and 6 bases from J; bases unmatched to any gene: 11. CDR1 is DFQATT and CDR2 is SNEGSKA in the germline V gene (reference sequence). This CDR3 comprises 16 residues. CDR3 in amino acids: CSASERGTAFNSPLHF. The CDR3 DNA reads as TGCAGTGCTAGCGAGCGGGGGACAGCATTTAATTCACCCCTCCACTTT.

The CDR3 nucleotides are TGCAGTGCTAGCTTCACAGGGAGAAACACCATATATTTT. It yields the protein CSASFTGRNTIYF. The chain recombines TRBV20-1 with TRBJ1-3, with a possible D match to TRBD1 (6 bases). This CDR3 spans 13 amino acids. The germline gives CDR1 DFQATT, CDR2 SNEGSKA (reference sequence). V was shortened by 3 bases and J by 5 bases, with 11 bases between the two germline ends.

The chain carries TRBV5-4 and TRBJ2-3, with 9 bases matching TRBD2. Trimming took 3 bases from V and 2 from J; bases not matched to a gene: 7. Germline values: CDR1 SGHNT, CDR2 YYREEE (reference sequence). The CDR3 totals 16 residues. The CDR3 spells CASSSGLARVTDTQYF. In DNA form, the CDR3 reads TGTGCCAGCAGCTCCGGACTAGCGAGAGTCACAGATACGCAGTATTTT.

The CDR3 bases are TGCAGTGCTTCCCTTCCCACAGGGCTGGAGACCCAGTACTTC. It yields the protein CSASLPTGLETQYF. The chain uses TRBV20-1 and TRBJ2-5; D is possibly TRBD1 (6 bases). CDR1 is DFQATT and CDR2 is SNEGSKA in the germline V gene (reference sequence). The CDR3 is made up of 14 amino acids. Trimming took off 5 bases at V and 5 bases at J, with 18 bases between the two ends.

The rearrangement uses TRBV7-8 and TRBJ2-1; 8 bases are shared with TRBD2. The CDR3 extends over 16 amino acids. V was clipped by 3 bases and J by 6 bases; unmatched bases: 10. Germline lookup yields CDR1 SGHVS and CDR2 FQNEAQ. The CDR3: CASSFETSAETNEQFF. In nucleotides, the CDR3 is TGTGCCAGCAGCTTCGAGACTAGCGCGGAAACCAATGAGCAGTTCTTC.

The CDR3 reads CASSYDNEQFF. As DNA, the CDR3 is TGTGCCAGCAGTTATGACAATGAGCAGTTCTTC. The V gene is TRBV6-2 or TRBV6-3, the J gene TRBJ2-1; D not certain. Per germline, CDR1 MNHEY and CDR2 SVGEGT. This CDR3 has 11 residues. V was clipped by 3 bases and J by 5 bases, with 2 bases between them.

The chain links TRBV12-3 or TRBV12-4 to TRBJ2-3; D remains ambiguous. Trimming pared 7 bases from V and 6 bases from J, leaving 8 bases between. This CDR3 has 11 amino acids. In DNA, the CDR3 is TGTGCCAGCACCGCGCAGGATACGCAGTATTTT. It encodes CASTAQDTQYF.

The rearrangement links TRBV20-1 to TRBJ2-5; D gene unclear. This CDR3 is built from 10 residues. Germline V gives CDR1 DFQATT, CDR2 SNEGSKA (reference sequence). Trimming took off 5 bases at V and 5 bases at J, with 6 bases between the two ends. CDR3 sequence: CSAREETQYF. The CDR3 DNA follows: TGCAGTGCTCGCGAGGAGACCCAGTACTTC.

CDR3 coding DNA: TGCGCCAGCAGTGAGTCGAGAGCCGCGGGAACCGGGTACTTC. This gives the protein CASSESRAAGTGYF. The V call is TRBV10-2, the J call TRBJ2-7, with a possible D match to TRBD2 (6 bases). Trimming took off 0 bases at V and 12 bases at J, with 18 bases between the two ends. CDR3 length: 14 residues. Germline V gene data show CDR1 as WSHSY and CDR2 as SAAADI.

J is TRBJ2-5 and V is TRBV11-1, with 7 positions matching TRBD1. Losses at the gene ends were 8 bases for V and 5 bases for J; bases not matched to a gene: 2. CDR1 and CDR2 from the germline V gene are SGHAT and FQDESV (reference sequence). The CDR3 totals 11 residues. The CDR3 DNA sequence: TGTGCCAGCTTGACAGGGGAGACCCAGTACTTC. As protein: CASLTGETQYF.

This clonotype turned up a few times. V gene TRBV20-1 combines with J gene TRBJ2-3; the D is unclear. V lost 2 bases to trimming and J lost 4 bases, with 4 bases between them. The germline gives CDR1 DFQATT, CDR2 SNEGSKA (reference sequence). CDR3 length: 11 residues. CDR3 in DNA: TGCAGTGCTAGAAGGGCAGATACGCAGTATTTT. Amino acids: CSARRADTQYF.

This sequence joins TRBV20-1 and TRBJ1-5; D perhaps matches TRBD1 (5 bases). V was pared by 6 bases and J by 6 bases, with 12 bases between. This CDR3 is built from 12 residues. Germline CDR1 reads DFQATT; CDR2 reads SNEGSKA (reference sequence). The CDR3 loop is CSARDRIQPQHF. The CDR3 nucleotides are TGCAGTGCCCGGGACCGTATTCAGCCCCAGCATTTT.

The rearrangement links TRBV20-1 to TRBJ1-5; D is uncertain. V dropped 0 bases and J dropped 5 bases, with 14 bases sitting between them. The CDR3 has 15 residues. Germline CDR1 is DFQATT and CDR2 is SNEGSKA (reference sequence). CDR3 residues: CSARDPWSADQPQHF. The CDR3 DNA sequence: TGCAGTGCTAGAGATCCCTGGTCCGCAGATCAGCCCCAGCATTTT.

The gene calls are TRBV6-4 and TRBJ1-1; D may be TRBD1 (6 bases). The ends were cut back, 8 bases at V and 5 bases at J, with 18 bases in the middle. This CDR3 is 14 amino acids long. CDR1 MRHNA and CDR2 SNTAGT come from the germline V gene. The CDR3, as DNA: TGTGCCAGCGGCGAGGGGGACTCGAGGACTGAAGCTTTCTTT. Protein product: CASGEGDSRTEAFF.

The chain has TRBV7-3 and TRBJ2-5; a weak D match, TRBD1 (6 bases). CDR3 length: 14 amino acids. Germline-derived CDR1 and CDR2 are SGHTA and FQGTGA. V dropped 2 bases and J dropped 1 base, with 8 bases sitting between them. CDR3 in DNA: TGTGCCAGCAGCTTACAGGGGTCCCAAGAGACCCAGTACTTC. Protein sequence: CASSLQGSQETQYF.

The chain joins TRBV12-3 or TRBV12-4 to TRBJ2-3; D is ambiguous. The CDR3 runs to 13 residues. V gave up 3 bases and J gave up 6 bases, with 10 bases separating them. Here the CDR3 DNA reads TGTGCCAGCAGTTTTACTTCCCGGGATACGCAGTATTTT. Protein sequence: CASSFTSRDTQYF.

The DNA for the CDR3 is TGCGCCAGCAGCCAGGAAGAGCGGAATGGCCTTGGCTACACCTTC. Amino acids: CASSQEERNGLGYTF. This rearrangement joins TRBV4-1 to TRBJ1-2; no reliable D call. V lost 3 bases and J 7 bases, leaving 18 bases between the germline ends. This CDR3 spans 15 amino acids. CDR1 and CDR2 from the germline V gene are MGHRA and YSYEKL.

This chain's CDR3 is CASSEPDRASGYTF. In nucleotides, the CDR3 is TGTGCCAGCAGTGAGCCGGACAGGGCGTCTGGCTACACCTTC. This chain joins TRBV6-1 and TRBJ1-2, with TRBD1 matching over 8 bases. V dropped 3 bases and J dropped 7; count of bases not matched to a gene: 7. Germline-derived CDR1 and CDR2 are MNHNS and SASEGT. The length of the CDR3 is 14 residues.

This chain links TRBV20-1 with TRBJ1-1, with D possibly TRBD1 on 5 matching bases. CDR3 length: 13 residues. Trimming left V 5 bases short and J 1 base short, with 11 bases between. The germline V gene has CDR1 DFQATT and CDR2 SNEGSKA (reference sequence). The DNA of the CDR3 is TGCAGTGCTCAGGCCCAGGGGAACACTGAAGCTTTCTTT. Amino acid sequence: CSAQAQGNTEAFF.

The chain joins TRBV18 to TRBJ1-2; tentative D call: TRBD1 (6 bases). V gave up 1 base and J gave up 7 bases, with 13 bases separating them. Germline loops: CDR1 KGHSH, CDR2 LQKENI. The CDR3 length is 14 residues. CDR3 amino acids: CASSPRPGVAGYTF. The CDR3 DNA sequence: TGTGCCAGCTCACCACGACCAGGGGTGGCTGGCTACACCTTC.

This clonotype was detected only a few times. This chain uses TRBV19 with TRBJ1-5, with 7 bases matching TRBD1. The CDR3 spans 16 residues. Germline CDR1 LNHDA, CDR2 SQIVND (reference sequence). V shed 9 bases, J shed 4 bases, and the junction held 15 bases outside the gene matches. The CDR3 spells CASRIRQGRGNQPQHF. The CDR3 DNA follows: TGTGCCAGCCGGATACGACAGGGTCGGGGGAATCAGCCCCAGCATTTT.

This clonotype has only one observation. Here the CDR3 DNA reads TGTGCCAGCAGTGAAATGGGGAAAGCTTTCTTT. It encodes CASSEMGKAFF. The V call is TRBV6-1, the J call TRBJ1-1; D is uncertain. Trimming shortened V by 2 bases and J by 9 bases, and 7 bases separated the two germline ends. The CDR3 extends over 11 amino acids. Germline-derived CDR1 and CDR2 are MNHNS and SASEGT.